Presented here are 27 T cell receptor beta chains from one specimen sequenced in a study of blood T cell repertoires in COVID-19 (dated by TCRdb to the early 2020s). Receptor libraries were prepared by the immunoSEQ multiplex PCR assay. Sourced from immuneACCESS, this table was stored by TCRdb with only in-frame sequences that have V and J called. A share of the clones is absent; for the studies checked, an unresolved V gene accounts for under half, and the remainder has no known explanation. The sample data list under 250,000 clones, and about nine tenths of these were observed just once. Together, the top ten hold roughly 1.7% of the sample. What was sequenced was PBMCs or T cells enriched from blood (not recorded which). The receptors were sampled from a man aged 40-49 years who had recovered from COVID-19.

This clone has a handful of counts. The chain employs TRBV7-8 and TRBJ1-1, with D possibly TRBD1 on 5 matching bases. There are 21 residues in the CDR3. The V and J ends lost 6 bases and 1 base respectively, with 33 bases between them. CDR1 is SGHVS and CDR2 is FQNEAQ in the germline V gene. CDR3 amino acids: CASRSSRLGAAQTGGNTEAFF. DNA for the CDR3: TGTGCCAGCAGATCGAGCAGATTAGGTGCGGCGCAAACGGGGGGGAACACTGAAGCTTTCTTT.

This clone was seen a few times. The chain is built from TRBV2 and TRBJ2-7; 12 nucleotides align to TRBD1. This CDR3 contains 16 residues. Germline V gives CDR1 SNHLY, CDR2 FYNNEI. Losses at the gene ends were 7 bases for V and 1 base for J; bases not matched to a gene: 8. The CDR3 here is CASTIRDRGRSYEQYF. Here the CDR3 DNA reads TGTGCCAGCACCATTAGGGACAGGGGGCGGTCCTACGAGCAGTACTTC.

This chain uses TRBV12-3 or TRBV12-4 with TRBJ2-1; a weak D match, TRBD1 (5 bases). Between the trimmed V and J ends, which lost 6 bases and 8 bases, there was a span of 14 bases. CDR3 size: 13 residues. DNA of the CDR3: TGTGCCAGCAGCAAGGGGTATAGGGATGAGCAGTTCTTC. Translating it yields CASSKGYRDEQFF.

This clone came up once. The sample holds other DNA sequences that translate to the same CDR3. The J gene is TRBJ2-3, the V gene TRBV2; 16 nucleotides line up with TRBD2. Trimming removed 5 bases from V and 1 base from J; junction bases left unmatched: 3. This CDR3 is built from 17 residues. Per germline, CDR1 SNHLY and CDR2 FYNNEI. The CDR3 nucleotides read TGTGCCAGCAGTCCCGGGACTAGCGGGGGGGGCACAGATACGCAGTATTTT. It codes for CASSPGTSGGGTDTQYF.

The V gene is TRBV9, the J gene TRBJ1-6; weak D call: TRBD1 (5 bases). The CDR3 extends over 20 amino acids. Trimming removed 0 bases at V and 5 bases at J, with 24 bases between. Looked up from germline, CDR1 is SGDLS and CDR2 is YYNGEE. CDR3 region: CASSVDVRQYGAADNSPLHF. As DNA, the CDR3 is TGTGCCAGCAGCGTAGACGTCAGACAGTACGGCGCTGCCGATAATTCACCCCTCCACTTT.

The chain links TRBV14 to TRBJ1-2; TRBD1 matches at 9 bases. Germline V gene data show CDR1 as SGHDN and CDR2 as FVKESK. CDR3 size: 15 residues. V was pared by 2 bases and J by 7 bases, with 8 bases of the junction left unmatched. CDR3 bases: TGTGCCAGCAGCCAATCCCTAAGGGACAGGGTTGGCTACACCTTC. As protein: CASSQSLRDRVGYTF.

The chain links TRBV4-3 to TRBJ2-7; 7 nucleotides match TRBD1. CDR1 LGHNA and CDR2 YSLEER come from the germline V gene. V shed 0 bases and J 2 bases; nucleotides not matched to a gene: 7. This CDR3 has 16 amino acids. CDR3 sequence (DNA): TGCGCCAGCAGCCAAGATTACGGACAGGTCCCCTACGAGCAGTACTTC. This codes for CASSQDYGQVPYEQYF.

CDR3 DNA sequence: TGTGCCACCAGCAGAGATGGAAAAGGGGCCTACAATGAGCAGTTCTTC. Protein sequence: CATSRDGKGAYNEQFF. This chain uses TRBV15 with TRBJ2-1; D is possibly TRBD1 (5 bases). The ends were cut back, 0 bases at V and 2 bases at J, with 11 bases in the middle. The CDR3 is made up of 16 amino acids. Germline CDR1 and CDR2: LNHNV and YYDKDF (reference sequence).

The J gene is TRBJ1-1, the V gene TRBV6-1; 7 bases are a match to TRBD1. The CDR3 spans 17 residues. Germline values: CDR1 MNHNS, CDR2 SASEGT. The V and J ends lost 2 bases and 1 base, in that order; junction bases with no gene match: 10. The DNA for the CDR3 is TGTGCCAGCAGTGAATTTGGGGACAGAACGAAGAACACTGAAGCTTTCTTT. It is translated as CASSEFGDRTKNTEAFF.

The J gene is TRBJ1-2, the V gene TRBV18; D possibly corresponds to TRBD1 (5 bases). The CDR3 is 13 residues long. Trimming stripped 2 bases from V and 6 bases from J, with 10 bases between. Germline CDR1 is KGHSH and CDR2 is LQKENI. The CDR3 protein is CASSPTSRDGYTF. DNA for the CDR3: TGTGCCAGCTCACCAACCTCCAGGGATGGCTACACCTTC.

This chain uses TRBV5-1 with TRBJ1-2; 7 nucleotides align to TRBD1. From germline, CDR1 is SGHRS and CDR2 YFSETQ. J was trimmed by 2 bases and V by 6 bases; bases with no gene match: 7. The CDR3 totals 14 residues. CDR3 coding DNA: TGCGCCAGCACTGAGGGGGCAGAAAACTATGGCTACACCTTC. It yields the protein CASTEGAENYGYTF.

This clone has only a few counts. The rearrangement joins TRBV25-1 to TRBJ1-4, with D unclear. V gave up 6 bases and J gave up 4 bases, with 15 bases separating them. The CDR3 runs 15 residues. Looked up from germline, CDR1 is MGHDK and CDR2 is SYGVNS. The CDR3 DNA follows: TGTGCCAGCAGAACCGGGGTGGGCAGTAATGAAAAACTGTTTTTT. This encodes CASRTGVGSNEKLFF.

The V and J genes are TRBV6-5 and TRBJ1-4, with 9 nucleotides matching TRBD1. There are 14 residues in the CDR3. Germline V gene sequence: CDR1 MNHEY, CDR2 SVGAGI. V lost 6 bases to trimming and J lost 5 bases; unmatched junction nucleotides: 4. The CDR3 nucleotides are TGTGCCAGCAGGGGGGACAGGGAGAATGAAAAACTGTTTTTT. It encodes CASRGDRENEKLFF.

This chain uses TRBV6-6 with TRBJ1-2, with D possibly matching TRBD1 (6 bases). CDR1 is MNHNY and CDR2 is SVGAGI in the germline V gene (reference sequence). V shed 0 bases and J shed 2 bases, with 7 bases lying between them. This CDR3 comprises 14 residues. The CDR3 loop is CASSYSTGNYGYTF. CDR3 nucleotide sequence: TGTGCCAGCAGTTACTCTACAGGGAACTATGGCTACACCTTC.

The chain links TRBV4-1 to TRBJ2-1, with 9 bases aligning to TRBD2. The germline CDR1 and CDR2 sequences are MGHRA and YSYEKL. The CDR3 has 18 amino acids. Trimming removed 1 base from V and 8 bases from J; junction bases left unmatched: 15. The CDR3, as DNA: TGCGCCAGCAGCCAAGCGACGACGCTAGCGGGGTCCTGGGATGAGCAGTTCTTC. This codes for CASSQATTLAGSWDEQFF.

This chain connects TRBV7-6 to TRBJ1-1, with 7 bases fitting TRBD1. Germline CDR1 SGHVS, CDR2 FNYEAQ. The junction had 4 bases not matched to a gene; V was cut back by 6 bases and J by 0 bases. CDR3 length equals 14 residues. The CDR3 region is CASSRGTVNTEAFF. The CDR3 DNA reads as TGTGCCAGCAGTCGGGGGACAGTGAACACTGAAGCTTTCTTT.

CDR3 residues: CASSLGPSGQPQHF. Here the CDR3 DNA reads TGCGCCAGCAGCCTCGGGCCGAGCGGTCAGCCCCAGCATTTT. The V gene is TRBV5-1, the J gene TRBJ1-5; D ambiguous. The length of the CDR3 is 14 residues. CDR1 is SGHRS, CDR2 YFSETQ, per germline. Deletions cut 4 bases from V and 6 bases from J, with 14 bases between.

The gene calls are TRBV18 and TRBJ1-2; a weak D match, TRBD1 (6 bases). Germline loops: CDR1 KGHSH, CDR2 LQKENI. CDR3 length: 15 amino acids. Trimming cost V 4 bases and J 2 bases, with 14 bases left between them. For the CDR3, the DNA is TGTGCCAGCTCACTATTGGACAGATCGAACTATGGCTACACCTTC. This translates into CASSLLDRSNYGYTF.

The chain has TRBV3-1 (or the pseudogene TRBV3-2) and TRBJ1-6, with D possibly being TRBD1 (6 bases). CDR3 size: 15 residues. Germline values: CDR1 LGHDT, CDR2 YNNKEL (reference sequence). V gave up 0 bases and J gave up 8 bases, with 11 bases separating them. CDR3 region: CASSQDTGPYSPLHF. The CDR3 DNA reads as TGTGCCAGCAGCCAAGACACAGGGCCTTATTCACCCCTCCACTTT.

The V and J genes are TRBV9 and TRBJ2-1; 8 positions match TRBD2. The V segment lost 0 bases and the J segment 4 bases; nucleotides outside the gene matches: 3. The CDR3 covers 15 residues. Germline CDR1 reads SGDLS; CDR2 reads YYNGEE. The CDR3 is CASSVEGLDYNEQFF. For the CDR3, the DNA is TGTGCCAGCAGCGTAGAGGGACTAGATTACAATGAGCAGTTCTTC.

The chain uses TRBV7-2 and TRBJ2-7; the match to TRBD2 covers 7 bases. V trimming: 2 bases; J trimming: 3 bases; junction bases outside the gene matches: 10. The CDR3 runs to 16 residues. Germline V gene data show CDR1 as SGHTA and CDR2 as FQGNSA. The CDR3, as DNA: TGTGCCAGCAGCTTATTAGCGCGGGGGATCTTCTACGAGCAGTACTTC. Translation gives CASSLLARGIFYEQYF.

V usage is TRBV28 and J usage is TRBJ1-4, with D perhaps TRBD1 (6 bases). The V gene lost 3 bases and the J gene lost 6 bases, with 14 bases spanning the gap. CDR3 length equals 15 residues. Germline CDR1 and CDR2: MDHEN and SYDVKM. The CDR3 sequence is CASSFSGQRDEKLFF. For the CDR3, the DNA is TGTGCCAGCAGTTTTTCGGGACAACGCGATGAAAAACTGTTTTTT.

The chain is built from TRBV2 and TRBJ2-2, with D maybe TRBD1 (5 bases). Germline-derived CDR1 and CDR2 are SNHLY and FYNNEI. The CDR3 is 16 amino acids. V shed 0 bases and J shed 4 bases, with 12 bases lying between them. Here the CDR3 reads CASSEALGLITGELFF. The CDR3 DNA sequence: TGTGCCAGCAGTGAAGCGCTGGGGCTCATCACCGGGGAGCTGTTTTTT.

The chain recombines TRBV19 with TRBJ2-2; 15 bases align to TRBD2. The length of the CDR3 is 17 residues. Germline CDR1 LNHDA, CDR2 SQIVND (reference sequence). The ends lost 7 bases at V and 3 bases at J; junction bases unmatched: 6. The CDR3 nucleotides are TGTGCCAGTAATGGACTAGCGGGGGGGCCGGACACCGGGGAGCTGTTTTTT. Protein: CASNGLAGGPDTGELFF.

The chain couples TRBV27 to TRBJ1-2, with 9 bases aligning to TRBD1. The length of the CDR3 is 19 residues. The germline V gene encodes CDR1 MNHEY and CDR2 SMNVEV (reference sequence). The junction had 19 bases not matched to a gene; V was cut back by 5 bases and J by 3 bases. CDR3 in amino acids: CASSRALGQGRIKDYGYTF. The CDR3 DNA sequence: TGTGCCAGCAGTCGCGCCCTAGGACAGGGGAGGATTAAAGACTATGGCTACACCTTC.

The genes are TRBV18 and TRBJ1-6; D remains ambiguous. CDR3 length equals 16 residues. Trimming took 4 bases from V and 3 from J, leaving 13 bases between them. Germline V gene lookup returns CDR1 KGHSH and CDR2 LQKENI. CDR3 nucleotide sequence: TGTGCCAGCTCACGGGCTCCAGCCGACTATAATTCACCCCTCCACTTT. It yields the protein CASSRAPADYNSPLHF. Variable domain in full (rest from reference TRBV18 and TRBJ1-6): NAGVMQNPRHLVRRRGQEARLRCSPMKGHSHVYWYRQLPEEGLKFMVYLQKENIIDESGMPKERFSAEFPKEGPSILRIQQVVRGDSAAYFCASSRAPADYNSPLHFGNGTRLTVT.

The J gene is TRBJ2-7, the V gene TRBV11-2, with D tentatively TRBD2 (6 bases). Looked up from germline, CDR1 is SGHAT and CDR2 is FQNNGV. The V and J ends lost 1 base and 2 bases respectively, with 12 bases between them. The CDR3 length is 15 residues. The CDR3 DNA follows: TGTGCCAGCAGCTTAGCATCCGGGGGTCCCTACGAGCAGTACTTC. Protein: CASSLASGGPYEQYF.